What follows describes a single TCR beta chain. Compared with germline, one end of the junction differs, possibly owing to a read error. The CDR3 is 11 residues long. Germline-derived CDR1 and CDR2 are SGDLS and YYNGEE. Generated by immunoSEQ multiplex PCR, the TCRdb table keeps only in-frame clones and is missing some. The top ten hold over 20% of the sample, which has more than 60,000 clones, about nine tenths seen once. This entry is derived from a study of blood T cell repertoires in COVID-19. The receptor comes from a woman aged 45 to 65 with active or convalescent COVID-19. The chain couples TRBV9 to TRBJ1-2; TRBD1 matches at 8 bases. Sequencing input: peripheral blood. The CDR3 bases are TGTGCCAGCAGTGGGACAGGCCCGCTTCAATTC. Protein: CASSGTGPLQF.